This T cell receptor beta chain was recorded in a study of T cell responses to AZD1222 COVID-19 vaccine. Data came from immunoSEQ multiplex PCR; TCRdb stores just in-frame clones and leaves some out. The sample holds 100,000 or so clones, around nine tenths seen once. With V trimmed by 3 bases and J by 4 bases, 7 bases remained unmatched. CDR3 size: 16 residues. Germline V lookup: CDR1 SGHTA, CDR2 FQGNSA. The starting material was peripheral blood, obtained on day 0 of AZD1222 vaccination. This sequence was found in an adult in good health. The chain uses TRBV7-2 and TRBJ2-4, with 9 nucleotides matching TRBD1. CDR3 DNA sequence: TGTGCCAGCAGCTTTCGTTCCGGGACAGGGAAAAACATTCAGTACTTC. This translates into CASSFRSGTGKNIQYF.